One sample yielded the 12 T cell receptor beta chains listed below, sequenced in a study of neoadjuvant anti-PD-1 for oral cavity cancer. The time point was: after neoadjuvant nivolumab, at surgical resection. Measured with immunoSEQ multiplex PCR; TCRdb has only the in-frame clones, and not every one. The sample contains around 5,000 clones, 50% to 60% of which appear only once. Sequencing was performed on tumor tissue, taken after nivolumab (anti-PD-1) treatment. The receptors here all came from a person between 40 and 85 years old with oral cavity squamous cell carcinoma.

In this sample, this clone is large. The rearrangement joins TRBV28 to TRBJ1-2, with D unclear. Trimming stripped 4 bases from V and 5 bases from J, with 8 bases between. Germline lookup yields CDR1 MDHEN and CDR2 SYDVKM. The CDR3 contains 12 residues. The CDR3 spells CASSSNVYGYTF. CDR3 sequence (DNA): TGTGCCAGCAGTTCCAACGTGTATGGCTACACCTTC.

The rearrangement links TRBV9 to TRBJ2-1; 11 bases are a match to TRBD2. Germline V gene sequence: CDR1 SGDLS, CDR2 YYNGEE. CDR3 length: 14 amino acids. Unmatched junction bases numbered 0, after V lost 0 bases and J lost 7 bases. The CDR3 sequence is CASSVGTSGNEQFF. The CDR3 region has the DNA TGTGCCAGCAGCGTAGGGACTAGCGGGAATGAGCAGTTCTTC. Complete variable domain (other parts from reference TRBV9 and TRBJ2-1): DSGVTQTPKHLITATGQRVTLRCSPRSGDLSVYWYQQSLDQGLQFLIQYYNGEERAKGNILERFSAQQFPDLHSELNLSSLELGDSALYFCASSVGTSGNEQFFGPGTRLTVL.

The sample holds one count of this clone. This rearrangement joins TRBV19 to TRBJ2-1, with D possibly matching TRBD2 (5 bases). V was pared by 3 bases and J by 7 bases, with 16 bases between. This CDR3 is built from 15 residues. Germline V gene sequence: CDR1 LNHDA, CDR2 SQIVND (reference sequence). DNA for the CDR3: TGTGCCAGTAGTATTGGGCCCGGGGTAGGGAATGAGCAGTTCTTC. Translation gives CASSIGPGVGNEQFF.

CDR3 region: CASSRQGYEQYF. Here the CDR3 DNA reads TGTGCCAGCAGTCGGCAGGGATACGAGCAGTACTTC. The rearrangement joins TRBV7-9 to TRBJ2-7, with a possible D match to TRBD1 (5 bases). Germline CDR1 and CDR2: SEHNR and FQNEAQ (reference sequence). The germline V and J ends were trimmed by 6 bases and 4 bases, with 10 bases remaining between them. This CDR3 region has 12 residues.

This clone was seen more than once but under ten times. The chain carries TRBV11-3 and TRBJ2-1; D is unclear. The CDR3 is 15 amino acids. Germline V CDR1 and CDR2: SGHNT, YENEEA. V shed 0 bases and J shed 0 bases, with 6 bases lying between them. CDR3 nucleotides: TGTGCCAGCAGCTTAGAAGGGAACTCCTACAATGAGCAGTTCTTC. Translation: CASSLEGNSYNEQFF.

The chain has TRBV19 and TRBJ1-2, with 7 bases matching TRBD1. The CDR3 extends over 14 amino acids. Losses at the gene ends were 5 bases for V and 2 bases for J; bases not matched to a gene: 5. In germline, CDR1 is LNHDA, CDR2 SQIVND (reference sequence). CDR3 residues: CASSLQGKNYGYTF. For the CDR3, the DNA is TGTGCCAGTAGTTTACAGGGGAAGAACTATGGCTACACCTTC. The variable domain in full, with the rest retrieved from reference TRBV19 and TRBJ1-2, is DGGITQSPKYLFRKEGQNVTLSCEQNLNHDAMYWYRQDPGQGLRLIYYSQIVNDFQKGDIAEGYSVSREKKESFPLTVTSAQKNPTAFYLCASSLQGKNYGYTFGSGTRLTVV.

This clone was observed a handful of times. This chain connects TRBV6-4 to TRBJ2-1, with TRBD2 identical over 7 bases. The CDR3 contains 15 residues. Germline loops: CDR1 MRHNA, CDR2 SNTAGT. Trimming took 1 base from V and 4 from J; bases not matched to a gene: 4. The chain's CDR3 is CASSDFAGEYNEQFF. CDR3 coding DNA: TGTGCCAGCAGTGACTTTGCGGGGGAATACAATGAGCAGTTCTTC.

The chain recombines TRBV7-2 with TRBJ1-1, with D unresolved. From germline, CDR1 is SGHTA and CDR2 FQGNSA. The CDR3 has 13 amino acids. V gave up 0 bases and J gave up 3 bases, with 5 bases separating them. CDR3 sequence (DNA): TGTGCCAGCAGCTTAGCGTTGTACACTGAAGCTTTCTTT. It encodes CASSLALYTEAFF.

V is TRBV29-1 and J is TRBJ2-3; TRBD1 matches at 7 bases. The junction had 6 bases not matched to a gene; V was cut back by 8 bases and J by 4 bases. The CDR3 is 12 amino acids. Germline lookup yields CDR1 SQVTM and CDR2 ANQGSEA. This CDR3 reads CSLRTGADTQYF. The CDR3 coding sequence is TGCAGCCTAAGGACAGGAGCAGATACGCAGTATTTT.

The chain carries TRBV14 and TRBJ1-1; D call uncertain. The V and J ends lost 4 bases and 6 bases respectively, with 12 bases between them. The CDR3 runs 13 residues. Germline lookup yields CDR1 SGHDN and CDR2 FVKESK. The CDR3 sequence: CASSLQMGAEAFF. CDR3 nucleotide sequence: TGTGCCAGCAGCCTGCAAATGGGCGCTGAAGCTTTCTTT.

In its sample, this clone was seen a few times. J is TRBJ1-3 and V is TRBV6-5; D ambiguous. Trimming cost V 4 bases and J 4 bases, with 8 bases left between them. This CDR3 is built from 13 residues. In germline, CDR1 is MNHEY, CDR2 SVGAGI. CDR3 in amino acids: CASSSGPGNTIYF. The CDR3 DNA follows: TGTGCCAGCAGTTCTGGGCCAGGAAACACCATATATTTT.

A word on this clone: A junction end diverges from the germline sequence, so it may reflect a read error. The CDR3 DNA is TGTGCCAGCAGTCACTTTGGGGAGTCCCCCATCTTC. This encodes CASSHFGESPIF. This rearrangement joins TRBV6-1 to TRBJ2-1; TRBD2 is a possible D gene (5 bases). The CDR3 length is 12 residues. Germline CDR1 is MNHNS and CDR2 is SASEGT.